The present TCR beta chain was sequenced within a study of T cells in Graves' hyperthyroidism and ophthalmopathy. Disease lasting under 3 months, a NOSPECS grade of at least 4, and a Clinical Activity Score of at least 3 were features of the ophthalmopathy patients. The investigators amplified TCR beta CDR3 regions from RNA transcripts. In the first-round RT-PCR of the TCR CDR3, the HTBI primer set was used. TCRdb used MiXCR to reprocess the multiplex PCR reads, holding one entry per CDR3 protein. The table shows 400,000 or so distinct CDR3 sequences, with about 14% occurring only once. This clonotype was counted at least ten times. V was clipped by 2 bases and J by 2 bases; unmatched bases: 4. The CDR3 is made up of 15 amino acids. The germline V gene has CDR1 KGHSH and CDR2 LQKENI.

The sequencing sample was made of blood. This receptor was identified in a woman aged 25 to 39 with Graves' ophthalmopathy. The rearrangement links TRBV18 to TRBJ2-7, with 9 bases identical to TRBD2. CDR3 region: CASSPESGGTYEQYF. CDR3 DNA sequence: TGTGCCAGCTCACCAGAGAGCGGGGGGACCTACGAGCAGTACTTC.